These 3 T cell receptor beta chains were sequenced from one sample in a study of blood T cell repertoires in COVID-19. This table comes from immunoSEQ multiplex PCR, and its TCRdb copy is limited to in-frame clones, with some not included. The data show roughly 200,000 clones, approximately 81% seen once. Sequencing was performed on peripheral blood. All receptors derive from a woman at least 80 years old with active or convalescent COVID-19.

The chain has TRBV18 and TRBJ1-2; TRBD1 matches 8 bases. This CDR3 has 16 residues. The germline CDR1 and CDR2 sequences are KGHSH and LQKENI. The junction had 9 bases not matched to a gene; V was cut back by 1 base and J by 5 bases. CDR3 loop: CASSPQDQGAGYGYTF. The CDR3 DNA is TGTGCCAGCTCACCACAGGACCAGGGGGCGGGATATGGCTACACCTTC.

This clone came up a few times. This chain joins TRBV6-5 and TRBJ1-5; D remains ambiguous. This CDR3 comprises 13 residues. The ends were cut back, 6 bases at V and 7 bases at J, with 13 bases in the middle. Germline V CDR1 and CDR2: MNHEY, SVGAGI. The CDR3 DNA reads TGTGCCAGCAGGGACTTTGATTCGCAGCCCCAGCATTTT. Amino acids: CASRDFDSQPQHF.

The CDR3 region is CASSLQGDGTEAFF. The CDR3 DNA follows: TGTGCCAGCAGTTTACAGGGGGATGGCACTGAAGCTTTCTTT. This chain links TRBV6-1 with TRBJ1-1, with 8 bases matching TRBD1. CDR3 length: 14 amino acids. The germline V gene encodes CDR1 MNHNS and CDR2 SASEGT. Trimming at V came to 5 bases and at J to 4 bases, leaving 6 bases not matched to a gene.